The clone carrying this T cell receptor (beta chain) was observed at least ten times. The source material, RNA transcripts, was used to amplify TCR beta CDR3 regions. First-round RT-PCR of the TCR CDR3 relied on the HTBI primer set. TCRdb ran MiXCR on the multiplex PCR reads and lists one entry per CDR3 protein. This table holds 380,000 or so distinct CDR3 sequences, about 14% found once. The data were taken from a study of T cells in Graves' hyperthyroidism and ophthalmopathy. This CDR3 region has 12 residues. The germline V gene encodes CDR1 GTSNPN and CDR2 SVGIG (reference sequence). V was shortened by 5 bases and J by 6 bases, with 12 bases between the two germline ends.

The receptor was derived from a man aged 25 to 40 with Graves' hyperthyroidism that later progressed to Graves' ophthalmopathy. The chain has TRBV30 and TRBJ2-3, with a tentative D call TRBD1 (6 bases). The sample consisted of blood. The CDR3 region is CAWARQEDTQYF. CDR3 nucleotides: TGTGCCTGGGCGCGACAGGAGGATACGCAGTATTTT.